This TCR beta chain stems from a study of cytomegalovirus exposure and HLA in healthy donors. There are a few counts of this clone. The CDR3 is 14 residues long. V shed 10 bases and J shed 1 base, with 14 bases lying between them. CDR1 is MDHEN, CDR2 SYDVKM, per germline. The primer mix had 60 Vbeta and 13 Jbeta primers. Per the authors' pipeline: Unique TCR beta chains numbered around 80 million in a later analysis, with around 10 million shared. TCRdb's table, derived via immunoSEQ multiplex PCR, lists solely in-frame clones and lacks some. V and J calls and clone size are copied from that table; D and trimming were computed from the DNA. The repertoire consists of about 120,000 clones, with around three fifths occurring once and the leading ten covering under 9%.

J is TRBJ1-5 and V is TRBV28; D is unclear. This TCR was sampled from a woman in her forties in good health and CMV-seropositive. Sequences were obtained from PBMCs. CDR3 nucleotides: TGTGCCACTTGTGGCGGAGGAAGCAATCAGCCCCAGCATTTT. This encodes CATCGGGSNQPQHF.